The present TCR beta chain was sequenced within a study of circulating CD8 cells and anti-PD-1 response in melanoma. Each library started from approximately 15 ng of total RNA using the QIAseq Immune Repertoire TCR panel. One entry per CDR3 protein, called by TCRdb with MiXCR from the reads. The sample carries 1,500 to 2,000 distinct CDR3 sequences, about 6.4% recorded once. Four subsets defined by PD-1 and/or TIGIT were sorted from live CD3+CD8+TCRalphabeta+ cells. Trimming left V 5 bases short and J 4 bases short, with 8 bases between. The CDR3 contains 12 residues. Looked up from germline, CDR1 is MGHDK and CDR2 is SYGVNS. This clonotype is large. The antigen remains undetermined. Study-level findings and limits: Published repertoire comparisons used only baseline and M1 samples from a small cohort with few responders. At M1, fewer than 7.5% of TRB clonotypes appeared in multiple subsets.

The TCR comes from a human donor with melanoma. V and J are TRBV25-1 and TRBJ1-2, with no clear D. The source material was CD8+ T cells from PBMCs, sampled at baseline or after one month of anti-PD-1 therapy (not recorded which). The DNA of the CDR3 is TGTGCCAGCAGTCAGGCGGTCTATGGCTACACCTTC. Translation gives CASSQAVYGYTF.